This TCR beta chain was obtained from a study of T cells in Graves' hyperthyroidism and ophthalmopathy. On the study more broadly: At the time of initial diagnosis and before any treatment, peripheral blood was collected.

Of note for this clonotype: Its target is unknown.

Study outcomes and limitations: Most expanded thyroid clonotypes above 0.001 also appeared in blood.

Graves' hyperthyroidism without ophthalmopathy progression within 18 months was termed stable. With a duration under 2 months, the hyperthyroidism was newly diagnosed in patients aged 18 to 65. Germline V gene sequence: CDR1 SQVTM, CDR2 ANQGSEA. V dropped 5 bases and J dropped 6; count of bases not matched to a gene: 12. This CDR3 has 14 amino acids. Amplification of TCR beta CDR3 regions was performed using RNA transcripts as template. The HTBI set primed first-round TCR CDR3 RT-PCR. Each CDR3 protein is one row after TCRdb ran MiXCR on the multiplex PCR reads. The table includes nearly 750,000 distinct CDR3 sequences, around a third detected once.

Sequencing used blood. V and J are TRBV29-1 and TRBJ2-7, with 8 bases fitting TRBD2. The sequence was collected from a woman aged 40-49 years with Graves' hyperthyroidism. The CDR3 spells CSVLTGLVIPEQYF. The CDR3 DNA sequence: TGCAGCGTTCTTACGGGACTAGTCATCCCCGAGCAGTACTTC.